One T cell receptor beta chain is described in this entry. Its antigen is unidentified. A single record per CDR3 protein comes from TCRdb applying MiXCR to the 5' RACE reads. The table shows 470,000 or so distinct CDR3 sequences, with more than 20% occurring only once. This specimen comes from a study of identical twins. Findings of the study overall: Beta out-of-frame sequences displayed a weaker excess of sharing between twins. Within monozygotic twins, out-of-frame TCR alpha sharing was underestimated by the models.

Healthy Caucasians provided all donations. The V end lost 3 bases, the J end lost 4 bases, and 10 bases lay between the germline ends. The CDR3 has 13 amino acids. Germline-derived CDR1 and CDR2 are LGHDT and YNNKEL (reference sequence). This sample also appeared in a second study, on T cells expressing NK-cell markers. That source reports: Whether expanded NKG2C+ T cell clones recognized HCMV stayed uncertain.

Sequences were obtained from CD4+ T cells sorted from blood. The origin of this receptor is a woman aged 18-29 years in good health. This chain connects TRBV3-1 to TRBJ2-7; possible D gene TRBD2, 5 bases. The chain's CDR3 is CASSQYGGYEQYF. In nucleotides, the CDR3 is TGTGCCAGCAGCCAGTACGGCGGGTACGAGCAGTACTTC.